This paragraph reports one T cell receptor beta chain. The trim removed 4 bases at V and 6 bases at J, leaving 4 bases unmatched. The germline CDR1 and CDR2 sequences are SGHRS and YFSETQ. The CDR3 is made up of 14 amino acids. The sample is drawn from a study of blood T cell repertoires in COVID-19. Whole-study context: COVID-19 samples from acute and convalescent phases originated in the United States, Italy and Spain. T cells, B-cell-depleted T cells, or PBMCs provided the cDNA or gDNA that served as material.

In the study's own analysis: Amplification with reference gene primers provided the estimates of nucleated cell counts. TCRdb's copy holds only in-frame clones and misses some; the assay was immunoSEQ multiplex PCR. The DNA was the basis for D and trimming; V, J and clone size are from that table. The data show 54,000 or so clones, roughly 86% seen once. V is TRBV5-1 and J is TRBJ2-3; 11 nucleotides match TRBD2. The sequence came from a woman aged 80 or over with acute or convalescent COVID-19. Sequencing used peripheral blood. The CDR3: CASSLSGREDTQYF. In DNA, the CDR3 is TGCGCCAGCAGCCTTAGCGGGAGGGAGGATACGCAGTATTTT. Drawing the rest from reference TRBV5-1 and TRBJ2-3, the complete variable domain is KAGVTQTPRYLIKTRGQQVTLSCSPISGHRSVSWYQQTPGQGLQFLFEYFSETQRNKGNFPGRFSGRQFSNSRSEMNVSTLELGDSALYLCASSLSGREDTQYFGPGTRLTVL.